This entry describes one T cell receptor beta chain. Study processing details: Estimated nucleated cell counts came from reference gene primer amplification. Libraries were prepared by immunoSEQ multiplex PCR; TCRdb keeps only in-frame clonotypes and omits some of them. V and J calls and clone size are copied from that table; D and trimming were computed from the DNA. Of more than 110,000 clones in the sample, approximately 78% were seen once. The data belong to a study of blood T cell repertoires in COVID-19. The trim removed 1 base at V and 1 base at J, leaving 3 bases unmatched. This CDR3 contains 18 residues. CDR1 and CDR2 from the germline V gene are LNHNV and YYDKDF (reference sequence).

Specimen: PBMCs or T cells enriched from blood (not recorded which). The receptor comes from a woman aged 45 to 65 who had recovered from COVID-19. V and J are TRBV15 and TRBJ2-1; the match to TRBD2 covers 14 bases. CDR3 sequence: CATSRGLAGGRSYNEQFF. In DNA, the CDR3 is TGTGCCACCAGCAGAGGACTAGCGGGGGGGCGGTCCTACAATGAGCAGTTCTTC.